This T cell receptor (beta chain) was sequenced during a study of radiotherapy plus CTLA-4 blockade in lung cancer. Study overall: Among patients, approximately 17% showed objective responses, and roughly 31% had disease control.

Findings and limits, study-wide: Expansion of tumor-derived TCR clones was observed in blood after radiotherapy plus ipilimumab. Early blood T cell clone changes and increased post-radiation serum interferon-beta were reportedly the strongest response predictors.

Those patients who had chemo-refractory metastatic non-small-cell lung cancer were given focal radiation along with CTLA-4 blockade through ipilimumab. Sequencing used immunoSEQ multiplex PCR; TCRdb keeps in-frame clones, though not all of them. Here the sample spans 85,000 to 90,000 clones, roughly 78% being singletons. This clone showed up just once. Its antigen is undetermined. This sample includes further DNA sequences coding for the same CDR3. The V gene's germline CDR1 is SGHRS and CDR2 YFSETQ. V lost 5 bases to trimming and J lost 0 bases, with 9 bases between them. CDR3 length: 13 amino acids. The TCR sequence derives from a human donor with non-small cell lung cancer that progressed on radiotherapy plus ipilimumab. Material: peripheral blood, obtained from a patient treated with radiotherapy plus ipilimumab. The chain uses TRBV5-1 and TRBJ2-7; D perhaps matches TRBD1 (6 bases). CDR3: CASSSDSSYEQYF. The CDR3 DNA sequence: TGCGCCAGCAGTTCGGACAGCTCCTACGAGCAGTACTTC.